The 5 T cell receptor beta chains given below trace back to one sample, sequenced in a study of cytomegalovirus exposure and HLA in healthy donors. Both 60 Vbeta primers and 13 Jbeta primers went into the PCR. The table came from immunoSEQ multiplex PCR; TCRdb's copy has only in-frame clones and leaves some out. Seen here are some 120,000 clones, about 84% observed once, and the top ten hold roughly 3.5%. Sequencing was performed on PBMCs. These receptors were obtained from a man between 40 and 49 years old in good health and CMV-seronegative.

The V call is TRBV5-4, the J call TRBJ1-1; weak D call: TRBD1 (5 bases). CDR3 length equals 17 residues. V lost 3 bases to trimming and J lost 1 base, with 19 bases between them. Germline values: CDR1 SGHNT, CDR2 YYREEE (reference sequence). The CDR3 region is CASSSGAWGGSNTEAFF. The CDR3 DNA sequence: TGTGCCAGCAGCTCGGGTGCCTGGGGGGGATCGAACACTGAAGCTTTCTTT.

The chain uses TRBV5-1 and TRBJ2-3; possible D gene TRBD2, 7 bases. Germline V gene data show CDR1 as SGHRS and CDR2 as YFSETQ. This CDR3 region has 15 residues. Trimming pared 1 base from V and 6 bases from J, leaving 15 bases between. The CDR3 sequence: CASSLSGGSGDTQYF. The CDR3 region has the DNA TGCGCCAGCAGCTTGTCGGGGGGCTCAGGGGATACGCAGTATTTT. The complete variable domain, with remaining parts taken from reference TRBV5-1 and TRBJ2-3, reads KAGVTQTPRYLIKTRGQQVTLSCSPISGHRSVSWYQQTPGQGLQFLFEYFSETQRNKGNFPGRFSGRQFSNSRSEMNVSTLELGDSALYLCASSLSGGSGDTQYFGPGTRLTVL.

CDR3 amino acids: CSVEARKTGDTGELFF. The DNA for the CDR3 is TGCAGCGTTGAAGCCCGAAAGACAGGGGACACCGGGGAGCTGTTTTTT. The genes are TRBV29-1 and TRBJ2-2, with 8 bases aligning to TRBD1. The germline gives CDR1 SQVTM, CDR2 ANQGSEA. Germline trimming cut 1 base from V and 3 bases from J; bases unmatched to any gene: 7. The CDR3 length is 16 residues.

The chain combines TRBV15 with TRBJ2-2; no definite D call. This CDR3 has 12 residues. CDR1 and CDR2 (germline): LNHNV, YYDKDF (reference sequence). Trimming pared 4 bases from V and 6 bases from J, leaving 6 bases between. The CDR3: CATSIISGELFF. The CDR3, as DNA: TGTGCCACCAGCATTATCTCCGGGGAGCTGTTTTTT. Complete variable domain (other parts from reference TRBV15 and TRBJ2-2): DAMVIQNPRYQVTQFGKPVTLSCSQTLNHNVMYWYQQKSSQAPKLLFHYYDKDFNNEADTPDNFQSRRPNTSFCFLDIRSPGLGDTAMYLCATSIISGELFFGEGSRLTVL.

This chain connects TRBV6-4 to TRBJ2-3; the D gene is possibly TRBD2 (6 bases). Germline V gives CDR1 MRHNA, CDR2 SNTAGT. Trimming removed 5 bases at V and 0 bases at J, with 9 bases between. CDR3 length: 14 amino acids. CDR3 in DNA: TGTGCCAGCAGTCCAACTAGCAGCACAGATACGCAGTATTTT. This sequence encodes CASSPTSSTDTQYF.